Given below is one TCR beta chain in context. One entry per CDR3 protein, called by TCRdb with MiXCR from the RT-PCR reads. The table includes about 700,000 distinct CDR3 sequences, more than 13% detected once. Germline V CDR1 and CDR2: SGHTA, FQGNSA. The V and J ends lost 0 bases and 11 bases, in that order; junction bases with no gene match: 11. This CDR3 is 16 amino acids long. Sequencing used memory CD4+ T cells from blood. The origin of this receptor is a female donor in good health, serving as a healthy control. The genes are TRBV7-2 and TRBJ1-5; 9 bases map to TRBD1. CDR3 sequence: CASSLAPTGGQETQHF. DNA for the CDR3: TGTGCCAGCAGCTTAGCCCCGACAGGGGGTCAAGAGACCCAGCATTTT.